This TCR beta chain was profiled in a study of T cells in Graves' hyperthyroidism and ophthalmopathy. V was trimmed by 6 bases and J by 2 bases, leaving 15 bases between them. The CDR3 loop spans 15 amino acids. Amplification yielded TCR beta CDR3 regions, with RNA transcripts as the source. With the HTBI primer set, the TCR CDR3 went through a first round of RT-PCR. TCRdb fed the multiplex PCR reads into MiXCR, producing one record per CDR3 protein. Among 400,000 to 500,000 distinct CDR3 sequences listed, approximately 14% were seen once. Ophthalmopathy patients had moderate-to-severe active disease, CAS ≥3, NOSPECS ≥4, and disease duration under 3 months. The study left out patients who had uncontrolled infection, other autoimmune disease, pregnancy or lactation. Fresh peripheral blood, about 9.3 ml, yielded the PBMCs. Ten or more counts support this clonotype.

This receptor was taken from a man younger than 35 with Graves' ophthalmopathy. The sample consisted of blood. V and J are TRBV12-3 or TRBV12-4 and TRBJ2-3, with TRBD2 as a possible D gene (5 bases). CDR3 nucleotides: TGTGCCAGCAGCCCCGGCCGGACTCCCACAGATACGCAGTATTTT. Its protein product is CASSPGRTPTDTQYF.